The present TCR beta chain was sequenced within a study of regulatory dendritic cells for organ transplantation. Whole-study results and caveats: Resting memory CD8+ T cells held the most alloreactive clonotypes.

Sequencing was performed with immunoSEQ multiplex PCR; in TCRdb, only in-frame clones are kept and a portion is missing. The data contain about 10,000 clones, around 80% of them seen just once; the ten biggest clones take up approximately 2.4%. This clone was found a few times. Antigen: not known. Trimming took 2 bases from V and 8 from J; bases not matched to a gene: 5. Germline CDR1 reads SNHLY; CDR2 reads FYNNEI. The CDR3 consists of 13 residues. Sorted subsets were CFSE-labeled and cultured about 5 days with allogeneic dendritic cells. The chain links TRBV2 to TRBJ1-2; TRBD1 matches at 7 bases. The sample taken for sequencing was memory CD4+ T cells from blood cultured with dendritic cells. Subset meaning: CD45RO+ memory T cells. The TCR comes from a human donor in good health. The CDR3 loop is CASSEKGAEGYTF. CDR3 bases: TGTGCCAGCAGTGAAAAGGGGGCGGAAGGCTACACCTTC. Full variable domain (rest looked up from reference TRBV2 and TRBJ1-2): EPEVTQTPSHQVTQMGQEVILRCVPISNHLYFYWYRQILGQKVEFLVSFYNNEISEKSEIFDDQFSVERPDGSNFTLKIRSTKLEDSAMYFCASSEKGAEGYTFGSGTRLTVV.